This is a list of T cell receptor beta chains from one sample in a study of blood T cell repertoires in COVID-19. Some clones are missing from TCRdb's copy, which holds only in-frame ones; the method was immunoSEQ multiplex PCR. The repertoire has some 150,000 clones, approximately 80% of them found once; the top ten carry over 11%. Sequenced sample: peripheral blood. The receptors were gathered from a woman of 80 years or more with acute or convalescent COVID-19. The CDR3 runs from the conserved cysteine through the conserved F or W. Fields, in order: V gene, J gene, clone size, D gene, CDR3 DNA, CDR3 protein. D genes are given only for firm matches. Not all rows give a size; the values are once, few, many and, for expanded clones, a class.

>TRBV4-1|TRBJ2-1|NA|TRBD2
TGCGCCAGCGGCGGCACGGGGGGGTGGACCTACAATGAGCAGTTCTTC
CASGGTGGWTYNEQFF
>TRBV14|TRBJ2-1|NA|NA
TGTGCCAGCAGCCAAGTAGGGGCAGGGATCCGAACTTACAATGAGCAGTTCTTC
CASSQVGAGIRTYNEQFF
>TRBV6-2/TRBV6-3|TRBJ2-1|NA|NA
TGTGCCAGCAGCTCTTGGACTACCAATGAGCAGTTCTTC
CASSSWTTNEQFF
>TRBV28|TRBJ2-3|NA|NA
TGTGCCAGCAGCCCCTGGGCGCAGGGCACAGATACGCAGTATTTT
CASSPWAQGTDTQYF
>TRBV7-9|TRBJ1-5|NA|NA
TGTGCCAGCAGCTCCTACGGCGGGTATAGCAATCAGCCCCAGCATTTT
CASSSYGGYSNQPQHF
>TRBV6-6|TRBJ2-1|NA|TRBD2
TGTGCCAGCACCCGACTAGCGGGGGGTGGCAATGAGCAGTTCTTC
CASTRLAGGGNEQFF
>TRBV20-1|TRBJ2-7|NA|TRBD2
TGCAGTGCTAGTATTGCGGGAGATGGCGAGCAGTACTTC
CSASIAGDGEQYF
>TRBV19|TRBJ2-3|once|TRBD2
TGTGCCAGTAGTATTAGGGGGACTAGCGGGAACCGAGATACGCAGTATTTT
CASSIRGTSGNRDTQYF
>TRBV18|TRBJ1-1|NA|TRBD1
TGTGCCAGCTCGCTGGGACAGCCTTCCCGGAACACTGAAGCTTTCTTT
CASSLGQPSRNTEAFF
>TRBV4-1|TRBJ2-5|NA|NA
TGCGCCAGCAGCCAAGAGGGACAACGGTGGGAGACCCAGTACTTC
CASSQEGQRWETQYF
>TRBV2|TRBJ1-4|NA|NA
TGTGCCAGCAGGAACAGGGCTGCTAATGAAAAACTGTTTTTT
CASRNRAANEKLFF
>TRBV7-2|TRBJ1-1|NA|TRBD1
TGTGCCAGCGCCACAATGGCCCAGGGGGCGGGAACTGAAGCTTTCTTT
CASATMAQGAGTEAFF
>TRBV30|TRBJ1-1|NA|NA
TGTGCCTGGAGTGCTGCCCGGACTGAAGCTTTCTTT
CAWSAARTEAFF
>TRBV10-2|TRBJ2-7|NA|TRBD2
TGCGCCAGCAGACTAGCGGGGGGGCCCGAGCAGTACTTC
CASRLAGGPEQYF
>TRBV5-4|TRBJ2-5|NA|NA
TGTGCCAGCAGCCCCTATAACTCGGAGACCCAGTACTTC
CASSPYNSETQYF
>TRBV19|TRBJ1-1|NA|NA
TGTGCCAGTAGTATAGCGAGGGGGGGTACTGAAGCTTTCTTT
CASSIARGGTEAFF
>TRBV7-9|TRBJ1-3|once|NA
TGTGCCAGCAGCCGTGACAGCCCGAGCTCTGGAAACACCATATATTTT
CASSRDSPSSGNTIYF
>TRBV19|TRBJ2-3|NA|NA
TGTGCCAGTAGGGCCGGGACACTTAGCACAGATACGCAGTATTTT
CASRAGTLSTDTQYF
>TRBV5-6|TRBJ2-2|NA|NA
TGTGCCAGCAGCTCGCTAACCCAGGGTCCCCCCGGGGAGCTGTTTTTT
CASSSLTQGPPGELFF
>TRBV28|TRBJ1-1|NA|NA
TGTGCCATCCAGGGAGGTCAAGGAGACACTGAAGCTTTCTTT
CAIQGGQGDTEAFF
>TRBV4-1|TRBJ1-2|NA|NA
TGCGCCAGCAGCCAGGAACGCTCGGGGTATGGCTACACCTTC
CASSQERSGYGYTF
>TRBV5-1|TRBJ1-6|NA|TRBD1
TGCGCCAGCAGCTACGGGACAGCAGAAGCTTATAATTCACCCCTCCACTTT
CASSYGTAEAYNSPLHF
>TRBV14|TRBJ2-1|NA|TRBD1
TGTGCCAGCAGCCAAGGCGGGACAGGGAAACGTGAGCAGTTCTTC
CASSQGGTGKREQFF